One and the same sample provided the 19 T cell receptor beta chains below, sequenced in a study of cytomegalovirus exposure and HLA in healthy donors. PCR involved 60 Vbeta and 13 Jbeta primers. Generated by immunoSEQ multiplex PCR, the TCRdb table keeps only in-frame clones and is missing some. This sample's table reports just over 150,000 clones. Sequenced sample: PBMCs. These receptors were taken from a man aged 30 to 39 in good health and CMV-seronegative.

The J gene is TRBJ2-2, the V gene TRBV9; 7 bases map to TRBD2. Germline assignment: CDR1 SGDLS and CDR2 YYNGEE. Germline trimming cut 6 bases from V and 4 bases from J; bases unmatched to any gene: 6. CDR3 length: 14 residues. CDR3 protein: CASNRGRGTGELFF. The DNA of the CDR3 is TGTGCCAGCAACCGCGGGAGAGGCACCGGGGAGCTGTTTTTT.

The V and J genes are TRBV30 and TRBJ2-1; 9 bases map to TRBD2. The CDR3 consists of 15 residues. CDR1 GTSNPN and CDR2 SVGIG come from the germline V gene (reference sequence). J lost 4 bases, V lost 5 bases, and 9 bases had no gene match. This CDR3 reads CAWEKGLAEYNEQFF. CDR3 bases: TGTGCCTGGGAGAAGGGACTAGCTGAATACAATGAGCAGTTCTTC.

V usage is TRBV6-1 and J usage is TRBJ1-2; no definite D call. Germline CDR1 MNHNS, CDR2 SASEGT. V lost 3 bases, J lost 0 bases, and 11 bases lay in between. The CDR3 totals 15 residues. In DNA form, the CDR3 reads TGTGCCAGCAGTGAGGGCGTATTAGCTAACTATGGCTACACCTTC. Residues: CASSEGVLANYGYTF.

The chain is built from TRBV7-9 and TRBJ2-7; 7 bases match TRBD1. J lost 0 bases, V lost 3 bases, and 8 bases had no gene match. Germline lookup yields CDR1 SEHNR and CDR2 FQNEAQ (reference sequence). CDR3 length: 16 amino acids. This CDR3 is CASSFPLTGSSYEQYF. The CDR3 region has the DNA TGTGCCAGCAGCTTCCCCTTGACAGGGTCCTCCTACGAGCAGTACTTC. The full variable domain, in which reference TRBV7-9 and TRBJ2-7 provide the parts outside the CDR3, is DTGVSQNPRHKITKRGQNVTFRCDPISEHNRLYWYRQTLGQGPEFLTYFQNEAQLEKSRLLSDRFSAERPKGSFSTLEIQRTEQGDSAMYLCASSFPLTGSSYEQYFGPGTRLTVT.

The chain links TRBV5-6 to TRBJ2-1, with 9 bases aligning to TRBD2. The trim removed 0 bases at V and 5 bases at J, leaving 6 bases unmatched. Germline loops: CDR1 SGHDT, CDR2 YYEEEE. The CDR3 has 16 residues. CDR3 coding DNA: TGTGCCAGCAGCTTGGATTTAATAGCGGGGGACAATGAGCAGTTCTTC. It is translated as CASSLDLIAGDNEQFF.

V is TRBV19 and J is TRBJ2-1; 8 bases line up with TRBD2. The CDR3 is 10 residues long. CDR1 LNHDA and CDR2 SQIVND come from the germline V gene (reference sequence). V lost 10 bases, J lost 8 bases, and 1 base stayed unmatched. For the CDR3, the DNA is TGTGCCACGGGACTAGATGAGCAGTTCTTC. Protein: CATGLDEQFF.

V and J are TRBV4-3 and TRBJ1-1, with 7 bases fitting TRBD1. The CDR3 loop spans 15 amino acids. The germline CDR1 and CDR2 sequences are LGHNA and YSLEER. Trimming removed 4 bases from V and 6 bases from J; junction bases left unmatched: 11. This chain's CDR3 is CASSRETGISAEAFF. The CDR3 nucleotides read TGCGCCAGCAGCCGGGAGACAGGGATCTCAGCTGAAGCTTTCTTT.

V is TRBV6-6 and J is TRBJ1-4; possibly TRBD1 for D (6 bases). CDR3 size: 16 residues. CDR1 is MNHNY, CDR2 SVGAGI, per germline (reference sequence). Trimming removed 5 bases at V and 5 bases at J, with 18 bases between. CDR3 residues: CASSRPRGATNEKLFF. The CDR3 DNA reads as TGTGCCAGCAGTCGCCCTCGGGGGGCCACCAATGAAAAACTGTTTTTT.

This rearrangement joins TRBV2 to TRBJ1-2; a weak D match, TRBD1 (6 bases). This CDR3 is built from 13 residues. V lost 8 bases to trimming and J lost 4 bases, with 14 bases between them. CDR1 is SNHLY and CDR2 is FYNNEI in the germline V gene. The CDR3 nucleotides are TGTGCCAGCGGGGCGACAGGCTCCTATGGCTACACCTTC. Translation: CASGATGSYGYTF.

This rearrangement joins TRBV27 to TRBJ2-7; weak D call: TRBD1 (5 bases). Germline values: CDR1 MNHEY, CDR2 SMNVEV (reference sequence). V lost 3 bases and J lost 5, with 14 bases in between. This CDR3 contains 14 residues. CDR3 residues: CASSFGQGFDEQYF. In nucleotides, the CDR3 is TGTGCCAGCAGTTTTGGGCAGGGTTTCGACGAGCAGTACTTC.

The V and J genes are TRBV6-5 and TRBJ2-7; 9 bases are a match to TRBD1. Germline V gene sequence: CDR1 MNHEY, CDR2 SVGAGI. This CDR3 comprises 13 residues. The junction had 5 bases not matched to a gene; V was cut back by 8 bases and J by 3 bases. The CDR3 sequence: CASQGQGIYEQYF. CDR3 DNA: TGTGCCAGCCAGGGACAGGGTATCTACGAGCAGTACTTC.

The rearrangement uses TRBV7-9 and TRBJ2-7; D gene ambiguous. This CDR3 contains 13 residues. From germline, CDR1 is SEHNR and CDR2 FQNEAQ (reference sequence). The V and J ends lost 5 bases and 6 bases respectively, with 14 bases between them. The CDR3 spells CASSLPRSREQYF. The CDR3 coding sequence is TGTGCCAGCAGCCTCCCGAGATCCCGCGAGCAGTACTTC.

The chain uses TRBV5-4 and TRBJ2-4; 13 bases line up with TRBD2. The germline gives CDR1 SGHNT, CDR2 YYREEE (reference sequence). V trimming: 1 base; J trimming: 7 bases; junction bases outside the gene matches: 11. The CDR3 totals 18 residues. This CDR3 reads CASSLRLTSGRGTNIQYF. CDR3 sequence (DNA): TGTGCCAGCAGCTTGCGGCTCACTAGCGGGAGGGGAACGAACATTCAGTACTTC.

The chain combines TRBV10-2 with TRBJ2-5, with 7 positions matching TRBD2. From germline, CDR1 is WSHSY and CDR2 SAAADI. The J segment lost 5 bases and the V segment lost 1 base, leaving 10 bases of the junction unmatched. This CDR3 is 16 amino acids long. The CDR3 DNA sequence: TGCGCCAGCAGTGAGTGGGGGGGAGATAGGATGGAGACCCAGTACTTC. This sequence encodes CASSEWGGDRMETQYF.

The rearrangement uses TRBV18 and TRBJ1-2; 7 bases are a match to TRBD1. The CDR3 runs 14 residues. With 1 base clipped from V and 4 bases from J, the junction kept 3 bases outside the gene matches. The germline gives CDR1 KGHSH, CDR2 LQKENI. The chain's CDR3 is CASSPQGAGYGYTF. The CDR3 DNA reads as TGTGCCAGCTCACCACAGGGGGCGGGCTATGGCTACACCTTC. The full variable domain, rest sourced from reference TRBV18 and TRBJ1-2, is NAGVMQNPRHLVRRRGQEARLRCSPMKGHSHVYWYRQLPEEGLKFMVYLQKENIIDESGMPKERFSAEFPKEGPSILRIQQVVRGDSAAYFCASSPQGAGYGYTFGSGTRLTVV.

The rearrangement uses TRBV28 and TRBJ2-1, with 12 bases aligning to TRBD2. CDR1 is MDHEN, CDR2 SYDVKM, per germline. Trimming cost V 5 bases and J 9 bases; bases outside gene matches: 8. This CDR3 spans 15 amino acids. The CDR3 sequence is CASSITSGRTGEQFF. As DNA, the CDR3 is TGTGCCAGCAGTATAACTAGCGGGAGGACGGGTGAGCAGTTCTTC.

Concerning this clone itself: This specimen includes other DNA sequences encoding the same CDR3. The V and J genes are TRBV2 and TRBJ2-3, with 9 bases fitting TRBD2. Trimming removed 2 bases from V and 9 bases from J; junction bases left unmatched: 6. The CDR3 consists of 14 residues. Germline V gene sequence: CDR1 SNHLY, CDR2 FYNNEI. In DNA, the CDR3 is TGTGCCAGCAGTGAAAGGCGGGGGGGGGACACGCAGTATTTT. It is translated as CASSERRGGDTQYF.

This chain uses TRBV6-1 with TRBJ1-1; D unclear. Germline V gene data show CDR1 as MNHNS and CDR2 as SASEGT. V gave up 4 bases and J gave up 5 bases, with 5 bases separating them. CDR3 length: 11 residues. The CDR3 region is CASSAGTEAFF. The CDR3, as DNA: TGTGCCAGCAGTGCAGGAACTGAAGCTTTCTTT.

The gene calls are TRBV6-4 and TRBJ1-1, with TRBD1 identical over 9 bases. Germline CDR1 MRHNA, CDR2 SNTAGT. The CDR3 covers 12 residues. V gave up 5 bases and J gave up 11 bases; unmatched junction bases: 6. The CDR3 is CASSPGTGTAFF. CDR3 nucleotide sequence: TGTGCCAGCAGTCCCGGGACAGGGACGGCTTTCTTT.